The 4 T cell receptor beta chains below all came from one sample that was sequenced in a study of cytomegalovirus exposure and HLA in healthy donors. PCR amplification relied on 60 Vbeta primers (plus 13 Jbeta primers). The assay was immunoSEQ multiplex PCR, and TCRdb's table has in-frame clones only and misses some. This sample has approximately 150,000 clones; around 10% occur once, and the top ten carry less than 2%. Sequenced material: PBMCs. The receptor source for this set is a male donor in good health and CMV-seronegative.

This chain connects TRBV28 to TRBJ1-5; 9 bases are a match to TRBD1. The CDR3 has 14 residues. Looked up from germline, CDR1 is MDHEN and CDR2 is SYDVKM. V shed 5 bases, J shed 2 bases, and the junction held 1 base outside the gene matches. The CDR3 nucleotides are TGTGCCAGCAGTAGGGACAGGGGCAATCAGCCCCAGCATTTT. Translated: CASSRDRGNQPQHF. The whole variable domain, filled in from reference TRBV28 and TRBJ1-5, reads DVKVTQSSRYLVKRTGEKVFLECVQDMDHENMFWYRQDPGLGLRLIYFSYDVKMKEKGDIPEGYSVSREKKERFSLILESASTNQTSMYLCASSRDRGNQPQHFGDGTRLSIL.

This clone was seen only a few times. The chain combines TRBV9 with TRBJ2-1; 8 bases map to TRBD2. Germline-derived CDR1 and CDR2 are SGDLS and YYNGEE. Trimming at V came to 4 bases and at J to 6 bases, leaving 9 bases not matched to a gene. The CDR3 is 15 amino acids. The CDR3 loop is CASSPPFGLANEQFF. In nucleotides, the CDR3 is TGTGCCAGCAGCCCTCCATTCGGACTAGCCAATGAGCAGTTCTTC.

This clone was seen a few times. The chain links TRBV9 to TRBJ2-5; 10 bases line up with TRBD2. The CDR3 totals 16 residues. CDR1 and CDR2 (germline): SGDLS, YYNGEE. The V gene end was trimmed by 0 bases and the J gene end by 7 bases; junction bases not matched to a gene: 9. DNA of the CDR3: TGTGCCAGCAGCGTAGAAGCGGGGGGGATCGTCGGGACCCAGTACTTC. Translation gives CASSVEAGGIVGTQYF.

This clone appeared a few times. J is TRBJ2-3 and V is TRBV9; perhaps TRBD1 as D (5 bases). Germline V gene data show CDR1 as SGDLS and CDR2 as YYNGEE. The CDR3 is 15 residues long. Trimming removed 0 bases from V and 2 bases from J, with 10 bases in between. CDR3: CASSVDWGSTDTQYF. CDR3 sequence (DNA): TGTGCCAGCAGCGTAGATTGGGGCTCCACAGATACGCAGTATTTT. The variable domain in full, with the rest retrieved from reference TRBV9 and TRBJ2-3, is DSGVTQTPKHLITATGQRVTLRCSPRSGDLSVYWYQQSLDQGLQFLIQYYNGEERAKGNILERFSAQQFPDLHSELNLSSLELGDSALYFCASSVDWGSTDTQYFGPGTRLTVL.